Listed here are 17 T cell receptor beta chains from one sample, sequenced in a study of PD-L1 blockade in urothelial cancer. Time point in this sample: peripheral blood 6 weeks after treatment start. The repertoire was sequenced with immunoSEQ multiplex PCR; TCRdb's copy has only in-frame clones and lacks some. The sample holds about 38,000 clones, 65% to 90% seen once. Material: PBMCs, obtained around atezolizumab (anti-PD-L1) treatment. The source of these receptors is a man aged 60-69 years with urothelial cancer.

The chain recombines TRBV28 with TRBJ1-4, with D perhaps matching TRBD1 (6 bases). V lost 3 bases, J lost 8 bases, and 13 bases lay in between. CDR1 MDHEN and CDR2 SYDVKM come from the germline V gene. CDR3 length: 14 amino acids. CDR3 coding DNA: TGTGCCAGCAGTTTTCAGGGGAGTTGGGAAAAACTGTTTTTT. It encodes CASSFQGSWEKLFF.

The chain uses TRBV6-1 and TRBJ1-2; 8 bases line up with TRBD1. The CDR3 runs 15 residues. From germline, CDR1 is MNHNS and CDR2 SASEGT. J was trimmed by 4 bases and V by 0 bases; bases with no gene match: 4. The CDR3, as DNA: TGTGCCAGCAGTGAAGCACGGGACAGGTTCTATGGCTACACCTTC. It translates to CASSEARDRFYGYTF.

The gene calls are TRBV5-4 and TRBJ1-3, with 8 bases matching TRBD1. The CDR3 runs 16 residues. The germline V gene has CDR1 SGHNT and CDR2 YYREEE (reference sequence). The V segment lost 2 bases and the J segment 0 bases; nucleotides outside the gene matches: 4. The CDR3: CASSLRQGNSGNTIYF. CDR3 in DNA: TGTGCCAGCAGCTTACGACAGGGGAACTCTGGAAACACCATATATTTT.

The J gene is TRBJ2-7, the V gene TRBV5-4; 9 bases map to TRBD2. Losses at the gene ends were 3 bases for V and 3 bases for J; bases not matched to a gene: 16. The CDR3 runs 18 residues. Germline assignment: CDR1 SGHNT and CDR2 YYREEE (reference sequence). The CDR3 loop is CASSSPGGGRATGYEQYF. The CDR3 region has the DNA TGTGCCAGCAGCTCCCCGGGGGGCGGGAGGGCGACCGGCTACGAGCAGTACTTC.

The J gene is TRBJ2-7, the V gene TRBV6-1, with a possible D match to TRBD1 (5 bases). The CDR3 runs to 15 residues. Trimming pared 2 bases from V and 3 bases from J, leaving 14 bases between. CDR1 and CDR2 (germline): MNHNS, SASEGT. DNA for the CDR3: TGTGCCAGCAGTGAAAGGAGCAGGGATGACTACGAGCAGTACTTC. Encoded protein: CASSERSRDDYEQYF.

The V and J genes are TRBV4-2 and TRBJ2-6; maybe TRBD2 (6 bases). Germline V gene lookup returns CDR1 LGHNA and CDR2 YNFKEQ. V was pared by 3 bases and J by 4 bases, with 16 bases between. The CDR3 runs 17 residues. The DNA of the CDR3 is TGTGCCAGCAGCCAGGCAACTAGCTTCCCCGGGGCCAACGTCCTGACTTTC. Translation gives CASSQATSFPGANVLTF.

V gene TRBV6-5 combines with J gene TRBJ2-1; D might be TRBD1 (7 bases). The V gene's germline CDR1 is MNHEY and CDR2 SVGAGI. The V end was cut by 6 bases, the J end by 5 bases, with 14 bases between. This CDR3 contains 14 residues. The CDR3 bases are TGTGCCAGCAGACCAGGGGGACTTAACAATGAGCAGTTCTTC. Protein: CASRPGGLNNEQFF.

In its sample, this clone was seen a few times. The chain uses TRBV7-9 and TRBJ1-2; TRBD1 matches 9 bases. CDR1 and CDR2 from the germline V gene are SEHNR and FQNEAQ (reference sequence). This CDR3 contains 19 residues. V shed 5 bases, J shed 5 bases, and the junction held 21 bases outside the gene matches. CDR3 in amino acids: CASSQPREFRDRDIYGYTF. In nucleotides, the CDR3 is TGTGCCAGCAGCCAACCCCGAGAGTTCCGGGACAGGGATATATATGGCTACACCTTC.

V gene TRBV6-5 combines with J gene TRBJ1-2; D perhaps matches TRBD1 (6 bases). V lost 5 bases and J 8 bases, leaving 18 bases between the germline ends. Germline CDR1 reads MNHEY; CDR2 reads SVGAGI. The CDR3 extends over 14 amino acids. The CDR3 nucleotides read TGTGCCAGCAGTAGCCACAGGGTCTCAGGCGGCTACACCTTC. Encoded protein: CASSSHRVSGGYTF.

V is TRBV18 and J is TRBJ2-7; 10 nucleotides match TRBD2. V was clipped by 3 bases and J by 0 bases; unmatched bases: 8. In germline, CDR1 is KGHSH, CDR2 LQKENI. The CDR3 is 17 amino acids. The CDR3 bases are TGTGCCAGCTCACCGTACATTAGGACTAGCGGCTCCTACGAGCAGTACTTC. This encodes CASSPYIRTSGSYEQYF.

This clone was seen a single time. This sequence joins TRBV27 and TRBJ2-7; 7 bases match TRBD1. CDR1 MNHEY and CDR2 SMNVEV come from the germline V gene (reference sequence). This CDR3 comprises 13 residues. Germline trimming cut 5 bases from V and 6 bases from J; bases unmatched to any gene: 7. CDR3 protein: CASSTGAAGEQYF. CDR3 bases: TGTGCCAGCAGTACAGGGGCCGCCGGCGAGCAGTACTTC.

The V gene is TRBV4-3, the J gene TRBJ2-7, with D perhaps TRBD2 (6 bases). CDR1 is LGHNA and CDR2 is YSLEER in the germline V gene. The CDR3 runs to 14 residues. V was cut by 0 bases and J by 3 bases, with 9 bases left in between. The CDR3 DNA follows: TGCGCCAGCAGCCAAGATCGGAGGGGCTACGAGCAGTACTTC. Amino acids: CASSQDRRGYEQYF.

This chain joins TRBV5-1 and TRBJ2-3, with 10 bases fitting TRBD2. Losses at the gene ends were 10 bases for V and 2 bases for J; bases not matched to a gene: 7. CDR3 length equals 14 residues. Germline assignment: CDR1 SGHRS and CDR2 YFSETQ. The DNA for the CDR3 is TGCGCCTCTTTTAGCGGGGGGTTCACAGATACGCAGTATTTT. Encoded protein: CASFSGGFTDTQYF.

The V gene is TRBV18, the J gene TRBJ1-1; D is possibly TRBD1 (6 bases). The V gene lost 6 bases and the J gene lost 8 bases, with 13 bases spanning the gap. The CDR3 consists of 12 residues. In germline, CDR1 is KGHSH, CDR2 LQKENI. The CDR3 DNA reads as TGTGCCAGCTCCGAGGGGGGGGGAGAAGCTTTCTTT. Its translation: CASSEGGGEAFF.

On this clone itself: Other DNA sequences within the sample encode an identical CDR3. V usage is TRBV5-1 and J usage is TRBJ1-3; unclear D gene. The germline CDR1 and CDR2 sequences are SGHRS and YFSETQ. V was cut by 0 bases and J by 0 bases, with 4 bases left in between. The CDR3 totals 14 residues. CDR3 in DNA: TGCGCCAGCAGCTTGGCCAGCTCTGGAAACACCATATATTTT. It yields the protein CASSLASSGNTIYF.

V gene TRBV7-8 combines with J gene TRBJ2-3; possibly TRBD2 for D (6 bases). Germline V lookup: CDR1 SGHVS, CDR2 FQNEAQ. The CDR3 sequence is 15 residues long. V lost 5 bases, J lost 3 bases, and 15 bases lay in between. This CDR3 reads CASSLRAAGTDTQYF. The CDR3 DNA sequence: TGTGCCAGCAGCCTCCGGGCCGCGGGGACAGATACGCAGTATTTT.

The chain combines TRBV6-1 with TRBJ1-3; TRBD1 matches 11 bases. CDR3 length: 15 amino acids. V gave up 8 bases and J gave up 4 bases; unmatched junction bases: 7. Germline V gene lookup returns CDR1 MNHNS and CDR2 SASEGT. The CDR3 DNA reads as TGTGCCAGCGGAGGACAGGGGGCGCCGGGAAACACCATATATTTT. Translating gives CASGGQGAPGNTIYF.